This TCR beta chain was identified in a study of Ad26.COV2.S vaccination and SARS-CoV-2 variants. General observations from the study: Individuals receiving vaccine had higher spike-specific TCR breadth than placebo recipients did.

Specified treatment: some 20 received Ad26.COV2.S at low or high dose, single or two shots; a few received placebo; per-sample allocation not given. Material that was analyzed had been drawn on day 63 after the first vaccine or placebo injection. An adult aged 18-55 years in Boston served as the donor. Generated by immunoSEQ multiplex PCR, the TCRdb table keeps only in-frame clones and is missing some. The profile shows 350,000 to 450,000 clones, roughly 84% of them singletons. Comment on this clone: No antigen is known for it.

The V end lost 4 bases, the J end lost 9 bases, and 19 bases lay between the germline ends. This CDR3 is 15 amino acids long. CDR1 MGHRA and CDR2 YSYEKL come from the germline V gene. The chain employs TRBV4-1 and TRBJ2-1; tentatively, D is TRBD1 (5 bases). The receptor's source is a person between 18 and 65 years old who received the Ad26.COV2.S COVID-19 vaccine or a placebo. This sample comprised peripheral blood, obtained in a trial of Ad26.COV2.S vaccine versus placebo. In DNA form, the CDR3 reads TGCGCCAGCAGCCTCCCTCCGGGCCCGGACATTGAGCAGTTCTTC. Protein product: CASSLPPGPDIEQFF.